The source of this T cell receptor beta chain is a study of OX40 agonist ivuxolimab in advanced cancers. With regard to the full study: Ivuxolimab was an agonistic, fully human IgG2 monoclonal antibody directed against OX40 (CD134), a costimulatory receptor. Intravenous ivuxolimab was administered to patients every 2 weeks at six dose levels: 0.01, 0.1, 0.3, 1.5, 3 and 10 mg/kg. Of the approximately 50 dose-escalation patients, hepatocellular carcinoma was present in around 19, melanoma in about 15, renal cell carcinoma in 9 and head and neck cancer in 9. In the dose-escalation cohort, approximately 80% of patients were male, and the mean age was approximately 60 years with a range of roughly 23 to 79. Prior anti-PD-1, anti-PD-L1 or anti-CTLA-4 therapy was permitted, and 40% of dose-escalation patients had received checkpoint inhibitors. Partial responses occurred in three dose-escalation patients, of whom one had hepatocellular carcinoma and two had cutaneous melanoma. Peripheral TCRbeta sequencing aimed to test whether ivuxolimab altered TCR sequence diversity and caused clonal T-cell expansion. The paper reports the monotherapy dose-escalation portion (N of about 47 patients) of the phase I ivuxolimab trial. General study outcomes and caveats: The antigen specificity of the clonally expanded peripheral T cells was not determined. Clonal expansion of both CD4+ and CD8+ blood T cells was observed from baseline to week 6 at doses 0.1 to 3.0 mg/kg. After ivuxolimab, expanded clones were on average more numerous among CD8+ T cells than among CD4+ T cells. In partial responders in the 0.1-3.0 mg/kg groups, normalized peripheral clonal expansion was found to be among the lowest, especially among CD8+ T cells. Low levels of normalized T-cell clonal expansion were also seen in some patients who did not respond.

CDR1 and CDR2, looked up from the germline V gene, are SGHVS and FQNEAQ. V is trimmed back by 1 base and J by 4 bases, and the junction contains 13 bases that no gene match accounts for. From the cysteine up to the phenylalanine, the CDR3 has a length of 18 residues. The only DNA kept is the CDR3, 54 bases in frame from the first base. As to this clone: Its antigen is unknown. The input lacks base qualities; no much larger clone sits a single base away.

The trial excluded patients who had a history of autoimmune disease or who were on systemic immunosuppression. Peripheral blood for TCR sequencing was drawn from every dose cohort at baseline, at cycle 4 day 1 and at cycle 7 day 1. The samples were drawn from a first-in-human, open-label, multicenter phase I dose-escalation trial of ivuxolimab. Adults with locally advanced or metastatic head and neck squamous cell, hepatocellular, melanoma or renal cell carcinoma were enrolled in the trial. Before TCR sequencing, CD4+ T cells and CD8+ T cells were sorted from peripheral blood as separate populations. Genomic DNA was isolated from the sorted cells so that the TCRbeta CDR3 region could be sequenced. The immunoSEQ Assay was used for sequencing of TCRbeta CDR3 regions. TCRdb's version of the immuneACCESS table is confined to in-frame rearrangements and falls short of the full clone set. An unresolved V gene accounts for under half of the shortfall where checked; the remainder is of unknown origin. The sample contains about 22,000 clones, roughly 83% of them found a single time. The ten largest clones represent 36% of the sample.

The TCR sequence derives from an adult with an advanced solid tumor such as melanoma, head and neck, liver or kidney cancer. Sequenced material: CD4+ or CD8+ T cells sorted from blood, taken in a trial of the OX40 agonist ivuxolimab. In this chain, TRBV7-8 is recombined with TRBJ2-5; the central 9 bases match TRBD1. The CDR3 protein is CASSLVDRGLGRGETQYF. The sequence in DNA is TGTGCCAGCAGCTTAGTGGACAGGGGCCTCGGTCGGGGAGAGACCCAGTACTTC.